Sequencing of this TCR beta chain was carried out in a study of human versus mouse CDR3 diversity and MHC coevolution. About the research overall: immunoSEQ was reported to reach one in 200,000 T cells sensitivity.

Some clones are missing from TCRdb's copy, which holds only in-frame ones; the method was immunoSEQ multiplex PCR. This sample has approximately 81,000 clones, with around 95% found just once. In regard to this clone: Its specificity is unknown. The junction departs from germline at one end; a sequencing error may be responsible. Other DNA sequences from this sample encode an identical CDR3 as well.

Study results and caveats: By iCHAO1, human TCR beta clonotypes numbered roughly 1.7 million, the most.

Sequenced material: naive CD4+ T cells from blood. Subset noted: CD45RO-negative CD62L-positive naive CD4 T cells. This clonotype was obtained from a person aged 25 to 75 in good health.

The CDR3 bases are TGCAGCGTTGAAGGCTCCAGGGTGAACACTGAGGCTTTCTTT. It is translated as CSVEGSRVNTEAFF. This chain uses TRBV29-1 with TRBJ1-1; D is perhaps TRBD1 (5 bases). Germline V gene lookup returns CDR1 SQVTM and CDR2 ANQGSEA. The CDR3 is 14 amino acids.